Shown below are 28 T cell receptor beta chains from a single sample sequenced in a study of cytomegalovirus exposure and HLA in healthy donors. This PCR relied on a set of 60 Vbeta primers and 13 Jbeta primers. Clones were sequenced by immunoSEQ multiplex PCR, and TCRdb holds only the in-frame ones, with some missing. The repertoire holds around 91,000 clones, with approximately 88% as singletons. The sample was PBMCs. These receptors were collected from a man between 18 and 29 years old in good health and CMV-seronegative.

The count of this clone is one. The chain links TRBV7-9 to TRBJ2-1; 10 bases are a match to TRBD2. V was clipped by 4 bases and J by 9 bases; unmatched bases: 9. CDR3 length: 15 amino acids. Germline lookup yields CDR1 SEHNR and CDR2 FQNEAQ (reference sequence). The CDR3 loop reads CASSSLAGEAGEQFF. The CDR3 DNA sequence: TGTGCCAGCAGCTCCCTAGCGGGAGAGGCGGGTGAGCAGTTCTTC.

This chain links TRBV19 with TRBJ2-1; D not resolved. V was cut by 3 bases and J by 0 bases, with 9 bases left in between. The CDR3 loop spans 15 amino acids. Germline V CDR1 and CDR2: LNHDA, SQIVND (reference sequence). The CDR3 region has the DNA TGTGCCAGTAGTATCCGAGCAAGCTCCTACAATGAGCAGTTCTTC. Translation: CASSIRASSYNEQFF.

J is TRBJ1-1 and V is TRBV30; 8 nucleotides line up with TRBD1. The CDR3 consists of 12 residues. Germline CDR1 is GTSNPN and CDR2 is SVGIG (reference sequence). Trimming at V came to 5 bases and at J to 6 bases, leaving 5 bases not matched to a gene. This CDR3 reads CAWHSGGAEAFF. In DNA, the CDR3 is TGTGCCTGGCATTCAGGGGGCGCTGAAGCTTTCTTT.

The chain joins TRBV29-1 to TRBJ1-4; tentative D call: TRBD1 (5 bases). CDR3 length: 12 amino acids. In germline, CDR1 is SQVTM, CDR2 ANQGSEA. With 6 bases removed from V and 4 bases from J, the gap between germline ends came to 9 bases. The CDR3 protein is CSVRQNNEKLFF. The CDR3 DNA reads as TGCAGCGTCCGACAGAATAATGAAAAACTGTTTTTT.

The sample holds one count of this clone. The rearrangement links TRBV6-1 to TRBJ2-7; D possibly corresponds to TRBD2 (6 bases). V gave up 5 bases and J gave up 5 bases, with 16 bases separating them. This CDR3 is 14 amino acids long. Germline CDR1 reads MNHNS; CDR2 reads SASEGT. As DNA, the CDR3 is TGTGCCAGCAGTAGGGGAGGTCAACCCAACGAGCAGTACTTC. Its translation is CASSRGGQPNEQYF.

The chain links TRBV10-3 to TRBJ2-5; tentative D call: TRBD2 (7 bases). There are 15 residues in the CDR3. The V gene's germline CDR1 is ENHRY and CDR2 SYGVKD. Between the trimmed V and J ends, which lost 9 bases and 9 bases, there was a span of 26 bases. The CDR3 protein is CAIGSVAGEGVAQYF. DNA for the CDR3: TGTGCCATAGGGTCGGTGGCGGGAGAGGGGGTGGCCCAGTACTTC.

This rearrangement joins TRBV6-6 to TRBJ2-5; 7 positions agree with TRBD1. After removal of 6 bases from V and 5 bases from J, the junction contained 6 bases not matched to a gene. The CDR3 is 13 residues long. Germline V lookup: CDR1 MNHNY, CDR2 SVGAGI (reference sequence). This chain's CDR3 is CASSKGARETQYF. CDR3 bases: TGTGCCAGCAGCAAGGGGGCCAGGGAGACCCAGTACTTC.

In its sample, this clone was seen a few times. The chain links TRBV6-4 to TRBJ2-6; D is unresolved. Per germline, CDR1 MRHNA and CDR2 SNTAGT. The ends were cut back, 0 bases at V and 0 bases at J, with 3 bases in the middle. This CDR3 has 15 residues. DNA of the CDR3: TGTGCCAGCAGTGACTCGAGCTCTGGGGCCAACGTCCTGACTTTC. Translated, it gives CASSDSSSGANVLTF.

The V and J genes are TRBV19 and TRBJ2-1; D gene ambiguous. CDR1 LNHDA and CDR2 SQIVND come from the germline V gene (reference sequence). The CDR3 extends over 14 amino acids. Trimming left V 0 bases short and J 10 bases short, with 13 bases between. The CDR3 region is CASSIDSPGGEQFF. The CDR3 bases are TGTGCCAGTAGTATAGATTCCCCGGGTGGCGAGCAGTTCTTC.

This clone was seen only once. This chain links TRBV25-1 with TRBJ1-1, with D possibly being TRBD1 (5 bases). The V and J ends lost 7 bases and 2 bases respectively, with 14 bases between them. CDR3 size: 14 residues. In germline, CDR1 is MGHDK, CDR2 SYGVNS. This chain's CDR3 is CASTGGALNTEAFF. Here the CDR3 DNA reads TGTGCCAGCACTGGTGGGGCCCTCAACACTGAAGCTTTCTTT.

The chain recombines TRBV19 with TRBJ1-4; D is ambiguous. The CDR3 sequence is 14 residues long. Per the germline V gene, CDR1 is LNHDA and CDR2 is SQIVND (reference sequence). The germline V and J ends were trimmed by 6 bases and 0 bases, with 8 bases remaining between them. As DNA, the CDR3 is TGTGCCAGTAGCCACCGGGCAACTAATGAAAAACTGTTTTTT. Translating it yields CASSHRATNEKLFF. Full variable domain (missing parts from reference TRBV19 and TRBJ1-4): DGGITQSPKYLFRKEGQNVTLSCEQNLNHDAMYWYRQDPGQGLRLIYYSQIVNDFQKGDIAEGYSVSREKKESFPLTVTSAQKNPTAFYLCASSHRATNEKLFFGSGTQLSVL.

This clone was found a few times. The V and J genes are TRBV5-1 and TRBJ2-7; D ambiguous. V gave up 0 bases and J gave up 0 bases, with 7 bases separating them. The germline V gene encodes CDR1 SGHRS and CDR2 YFSETQ. CDR3 length: 14 residues. The DNA for the CDR3 is TGCGCCAGCAGCTTGGTGGCCAGCTCCTACGAGCAGTACTTC. Protein sequence: CASSLVASSYEQYF.

The gene calls are TRBV6-1 and TRBJ1-1; TRBD1 aligns across 9 bases. The CDR3 covers 18 residues. Germline-derived CDR1 and CDR2 are MNHNS and SASEGT. Trimming at V came to 2 bases and at J to 5 bases, leaving 15 bases not matched to a gene. This chain's CDR3 is CASSESWGQGFIRTEAFF. CDR3 nucleotide sequence: TGTGCCAGCAGTGAAAGTTGGGGACAGGGCTTTATCCGGACTGAAGCTTTCTTT.

The rearrangement joins TRBV5-6 to TRBJ2-7, with 11 positions matching TRBD1. Trimming took 1 base from V and 4 from J; bases not matched to a gene: 4. Germline V gives CDR1 SGHDT, CDR2 YYEEEE. The CDR3 consists of 15 residues. The CDR3 region has the DNA TGTGCCAGCAGCTTGTCCGGGACAGGGGGGTACGAGCAGTACTTC. It encodes CASSLSGTGGYEQYF.

The chain employs TRBV7-9 and TRBJ1-5; weak D call: TRBD1 (6 bases). The CDR3 length is 14 residues. In germline, CDR1 is SEHNR, CDR2 FQNEAQ (reference sequence). V lost 5 bases and J 5 bases, leaving 13 bases between the germline ends. The CDR3 bases are TGTGCCAGCAGCGGACGGGGGGCAGATCAGCCCCAGCATTTT. It codes for CASSGRGADQPQHF.

The count of this clone is one. This chain joins TRBV11-2 and TRBJ2-5; 8 nucleotides match TRBD2. Trimming removed 5 bases from V and 7 bases from J; junction bases left unmatched: 6. Germline V gene data show CDR1 as SGHAT and CDR2 as FQNNGV. The CDR3 totals 13 residues. CDR3 region: CASSPGGDGTQYF. CDR3 nucleotides: TGTGCCAGCAGCCCGGGGGGGGACGGGACCCAGTACTTC.

This chain links TRBV9 with TRBJ2-3; D perhaps matches TRBD2 (6 bases). The V and J ends lost 4 bases and 2 bases respectively, with 17 bases between them. Germline V gene data show CDR1 as SGDLS and CDR2 as YYNGEE. The CDR3 covers 16 residues. For the CDR3, the DNA is TGTGCCAGCAGCCAGCAACCGGGACTCGACACAGATACGCAGTATTTT. Amino acids: CASSQQPGLDTDTQYF. Full variable domain (missing parts from reference TRBV9 and TRBJ2-3): DSGVTQTPKHLITATGQRVTLRCSPRSGDLSVYWYQQSLDQGLQFLIQYYNGEERAKGNILERFSAQQFPDLHSELNLSSLELGDSALYFCASSQQPGLDTDTQYFGPGTRLTVL.

This rearrangement joins TRBV5-1 to TRBJ2-7; maybe TRBD2 (6 bases). The CDR3 consists of 12 residues. Germline V gives CDR1 SGHRS, CDR2 YFSETQ. Trimming left V 4 bases short and J 7 bases short, with 12 bases between. The CDR3 DNA is TGCGCCAGCAGCCGGAGGGCACAGGAGCAGTACTTC. Encoded protein: CASSRRAQEQYF.

This sequence joins TRBV9 and TRBJ2-7, with a tentative D call TRBD1 (6 bases). CDR1 and CDR2 (germline): SGDLS, YYNGEE. The V gene lost 4 bases and the J gene lost 2 bases, with 13 bases spanning the gap. The CDR3 totals 14 residues. The CDR3 DNA sequence: TGTGCCAGCAGCCCGGGACATGGGCCCTACGAGCAGTACTTC. It translates to CASSPGHGPYEQYF. Full variable domain (remainder filled in from reference TRBV9 and TRBJ2-7): DSGVTQTPKHLITATGQRVTLRCSPRSGDLSVYWYQQSLDQGLQFLIQYYNGEERAKGNILERFSAQQFPDLHSELNLSSLELGDSALYFCASSPGHGPYEQYFGPGTRLTVT.

In nucleotides, the CDR3 is TGTGCCAGCTCACCGGACAGACTCTGGGGAAATCAGCCCCAGCATTTT. Its protein is CASSPDRLWGNQPQHF. J is TRBJ1-5 and V is TRBV18, with D perhaps matching TRBD1 (6 bases). The CDR3 runs to 16 residues. Trimming stripped 3 bases from V and 4 bases from J, with 16 bases between. The germline V gene encodes CDR1 KGHSH and CDR2 LQKENI.

This clone was seen a few times. V gene TRBV7-8 combines with J gene TRBJ2-1; the match to TRBD2 covers 7 bases. The germline V gene has CDR1 SGHVS and CDR2 FQNEAQ. The CDR3 length is 15 residues. Trimming took 5 bases from V and 4 from J; bases not matched to a gene: 8. The CDR3 DNA sequence: TGTGCCAGCAGCCAGCTAGCGGTCACTTACAATGAGCAGTTCTTC. As protein: CASSQLAVTYNEQFF.

The J gene is TRBJ2-3, the V gene TRBV27; no firm D call. Germline assignment: CDR1 MNHEY and CDR2 SMNVEV (reference sequence). This CDR3 is 13 amino acids long. Between the trimmed V and J ends, which lost 6 bases and 0 bases, there was a span of 7 bases. CDR3 in DNA: TGTGCCAGCAGACTACCTAGCACAGATACGCAGTATTTT. It encodes CASRLPSTDTQYF.

The rearrangement links TRBV5-1 to TRBJ2-3; 7 bases are a match to TRBD1. With V trimmed by 3 bases and J by 0 bases, 7 bases remained unmatched. The CDR3 is made up of 16 amino acids. Germline CDR1 and CDR2: SGHRS and YFSETQ. As DNA, the CDR3 is TGCGCCAGCAGCTATCCCGACAGGGACAGCACAGATACGCAGTATTTT. This translates into CASSYPDRDSTDTQYF. Complete variable domain (other parts from reference TRBV5-1 and TRBJ2-3): KAGVTQTPRYLIKTRGQQVTLSCSPISGHRSVSWYQQTPGQGLQFLFEYFSETQRNKGNFPGRFSGRQFSNSRSEMNVSTLELGDSALYLCASSYPDRDSTDTQYFGPGTRLTVL.

V is TRBV5-4 and J is TRBJ2-3, with TRBD2 matching 14 bases. Germline lookup yields CDR1 SGHNT and CDR2 YYREEE (reference sequence). The V gene end was trimmed by 3 bases and the J gene end by 9 bases; junction bases not matched to a gene: 6. CDR3 length: 15 amino acids. DNA of the CDR3: TGTGCCAGCAGCTGGGAGACTAGCGGGAGGGGGACGCAGTATTTT. This gives the protein CASSWETSGRGTQYF. Complete variable domain (other parts from reference TRBV5-4 and TRBJ2-3): ETGVTQSPTHLIKTRGQQVTLRCSSQSGHNTVSWYQQALGQGPQFIFQYYREEENGRGNFPPRFSGLQFPNYSSELNVNALELDDSALYLCASSWETSGRGTQYFGPGTRLTVL.

The chain is built from TRBV14 and TRBJ2-5; 7 bases agree with TRBD2. The CDR3 runs to 14 residues. With V trimmed by 2 bases and J by 4 bases, 4 bases remained unmatched. The V gene's germline CDR1 is SGHDN and CDR2 FVKESK. CDR3 residues: CASSQLSGTETQYF. The CDR3 DNA follows: TGTGCCAGCAGCCAATTAAGCGGGACAGAGACCCAGTACTTC.

The V and J genes are TRBV27 and TRBJ1-2, with D uncertain. Germline loops: CDR1 MNHEY, CDR2 SMNVEV (reference sequence). V was trimmed by 5 bases and J by 4 bases, leaving 17 bases between them. The CDR3 is 15 residues long. The chain's CDR3 is CASSRAQDGAYGYTF. DNA for the CDR3: TGTGCCAGCAGTCGAGCCCAAGACGGAGCCTATGGCTACACCTTC.

This sequence joins TRBV6-5 and TRBJ2-2; TRBD2 agrees at 8 bases. Germline loops: CDR1 MNHEY, CDR2 SVGAGI. CDR3 length: 15 amino acids. V lost 6 bases to trimming and J lost 0 bases; unmatched junction nucleotides: 3. CDR3 DNA: TGTGCCAGCAGAATAGCGGGAACGAACACCGGGGAGCTGTTTTTT. Its translation is CASRIAGTNTGELFF.

The V gene is TRBV7-9, the J gene TRBJ2-3; no firm D call. The CDR3 extends over 12 amino acids. In germline, CDR1 is SEHNR, CDR2 FQNEAQ (reference sequence). V was trimmed by 5 bases and J by 6 bases, leaving 9 bases between them. The CDR3 spells CASSLLRDTQYF. CDR3 bases: TGTGCCAGCAGCCTACTTCGGGATACGCAGTATTTT.